The rows below give T cell receptor beta chains drawn from one sample of a study of tumor and adjacent non-tumor tissue in lung cancer. TCRdb ran MiXCR on the multiplex PCR reads and lists one entry per CDR3 protein. The table records about 110,000 distinct CDR3 sequences, about 65% of them present only once. The sample comprised distant non-tumor lung tissue. These receptors came from a man in his 60s with non-small cell lung cancer. Each CDR3 is given with its conserved first and last residue. The order of the fields is D gene, J gene, V gene, clone size, CDR3 DNA, CDR3 protein. The D gene is left open where the match is weak. Clone size is stated in some rows and not others, as once, few, many or a class when expanded.

-,TRBJ2-3,TRBV29-1,-,-,CSPYVRVAGGADTKYF
TRBD1,TRBJ1-5,TRBV6-2/TRBV6-3,once,TGTGCCATCAGTTCACCGGGACAGGGGGCCCCTTCGCATTTT,CAISSPGQGAPSHF
TRBD1,TRBJ1-1,TRBV11-1,once,TGTGCCAGCAGCATCACAGGGGGCACTGGAGCCGTCTTT,CASSITGGTGAVF
-,TRBJ1-5,TRBV7-9,many,TGTGCCAGCAGCTTAGAGGACACCAATCAGCCCCAGCATTTT,CASSLEDTNQPQHF
-,TRBJ2-1,TRBV5-1,many,TGCGCCAGCAGCTTAACCGATGAGCAGTTCTTC,CASSLTDEQFF
-,TRBJ2-7,TRBV5-5,many,TGTGCCAGCAGCTTGGCTCGATCAGGGGTCGGCGAGCAGTACTTC,CASSLARSGVGEQYF
-,TRBJ2-1,TRBV29-1,-,TGCTGCATTGGAGGTAAACACAGCTCCTACAATGAGCAGTTCTTC,CCIGGKHSSYNEQFF
TRBD1,TRBJ1-2,TRBV2,-,TGTGCCAGCAGTCTCCAGGGGGGCTATGGCTACACCTTC,CASSLQGGYGYTF
-,TRBJ2-7,TRBV10-3,many,TGTGCCATCAGTGAGGGCAGAGGGTCCTACGAGCAGTACTTC,CAISEGRGSYEQYF
-,TRBJ1-5,TRBV12-3/TRBV12-4,many,TGTGCCAGCAGCAACGAAGGACAGCTTCATAGCAATCAGCCCCAGCATTTT,CASSNEGQLHSNQPQHF
-,TRBJ2-7,TRBV20-1,-,TGCAGTACTAGATTTGTGCACAGGGACAACGAACAGTACTTC,CSTRFVHRDNEQYF
-,TRBJ2-3,TRBV5-6,few,TGTGCCAGCAGAGATCAGGGTGCAGATACGCGGTATTTT,CASRDQGADTRYF
-,TRBJ2-3,TRBV7-7,-,TGTGCTAGCAGCCCCGGCTATTCAGATACGCAGTATTTT,CASSPGYSDTQYF
-,TRBJ2-2,TRBV9,-,TGTGCCAGCGGCGACGGGCTAGGGAACACCGGGGAGCTGTTTTTT,CASGDGLGNTGELFF
-,TRBJ1-2,TRBV29-1,many,TGCAGCGTTGAATATGGGGGGGGCTACACCTTC,CSVEYGGGYTF
TRBD1,TRBJ2-7,TRBV4-2,-,TGTACCAGCAGCCATGATGGGACAGGCAACGAGCAGTACTTC,CTSSHDGTGNEQYF
-,TRBJ2-3,TRBV19,few,TGTGCCAGTACCGAAGGGTCCCTTGGGGCAAATACGCAGTATTTT,CASTEGSLGANTQYF
-,TRBJ2-3,TRBV6-6,once,TGTGCCACCAGCAATTCGGCCAGAGGGCTTACAGATACGCAGTATTTT,CATSNSARGLTDTQYF
TRBD2,TRBJ2-1,TRBV4-1,-,TGCTCCAGCAACCAAGATTGGACTAGCGGGAGACGTGAGCAGTCCTTC,CSSNQDWTSGRREQSF
TRBD1,TRBJ2-7,TRBV12-3/TRBV12-4,many,TGTGCCAGCAGGTTCCGCGGGACAGGGGGCCACGAGCAGTACTTC,CASRFRGTGGHEQYF
TRBD2,TRBJ2-1,TRBV6-4,-,TGTACCAGCAGTGGGGGACTAGCGGGGATCCATGGGCAGTTCTTC,CTSSGGLAGIHGQFF
-,TRBJ2-1,TRBV20-1,-,TGCAGTGCTGGAACTACCGACTACAATGAGCAGTTCTTC,CSAGTTDYNEQFF
-,TRBJ2-1,TRBV27,once,TGTGCCGGCAGTTTATCGAACCCCACAGTCAATGAGCAGTTCTTC,CAGSLSNPTVNEQFF
-,TRBJ2-3,TRBV5-1,-,TGCGCCAGCAGATACAAGACCGGTGGCACAGATACGCAGTATTTT,CASRYKTGGTDTQYF
-,TRBJ2-4,TRBV4-3,-,TGCGCCAGCAGCCAAGATGGGGCGTCAGGCCCGGGCTTAGACAAGAACATTCAGTACTTC,CASSQDGASGPGLDKNIQYF
TRBD2,TRBJ2-7,TRBV4-2,-,TGTGCCAGCAGCCAAGATAGGACTAGCGACAACTACAATGAACAGTACTTC,CASSQDRTSDNYNEQYF
TRBD2,TRBJ2-1,TRBV12-3/TRBV12-4,-,TGTGCCAGCAGACTAGCGGGGGTGCTGGGTGAGCATTTCTTC,CASRLAGVLGEHFF
-,TRBJ2-3,TRBV20-1,-,TGCAGTGCTAGAGAACTAGTGAGGGGAAGAGATACGCAGTATTTT,CSARELVRGRDTQYF
-,TRBJ2-1,TRBV6-2/TRBV6-3,-,TGTGCCAGCAGTTACTTGCAGGTGTCCAATGGGCAGTTCTTC,CASSYLQVSNGQFF
TRBD2,TRBJ2-2,TRBV7-8,-,TGTGCCAGCAGCCCCTTACGCGGGGGAGTCGGGGAGCTGTTTTTT,CASSPLRGGVGELFF
TRBD1,TRBJ1-1,TRBV7-9,-,TGTGCCAGCAGCGATGTAGGGGGCGAAGCTTTCTTT,CASSDVGGEAFF
-,TRBJ2-6,TRBV11-3,-,TGTGCCATCCTAAACTGGGACAACACCTCGGGGGCCGACGTCCTGACTTTC,CAILNWDNTSGADVLTF
TRBD1,TRBJ2-2,TRBV6-6,-,TGTGCCAACAGGGGACAGGGTCTCACCGGGGAGCTGTTTTTT,CANRGQGLTGELFF
-,TRBJ1-1,TRBV28,-,TGTGCCAGCAGTTCCTCTACAATAAGGGCTTTCTTT,CASSSSTIRAFF
-,TRBJ2-1,TRBV11-2,-,TGTGCCAACAGCTTAGCAGGCAGCTCCTACAATGAGCAGTTCTTC,CANSLAGSSYNEQFF
-,TRBJ2-7,TRBV12-3/TRBV12-4,-,TGTGCCAGCAGTACCCCGGGAGCCCACGAGGAGTACTTC,CASSTPGAHEEYF
-,TRBJ2-2,TRBV11-2,-,TGTGCCAGCAGCCTGCATGGCGCCGGGGAGCTGTTTTTT,CASSLHGAGELFF
-,TRBJ2-5,TRBV11-1,-,TGTACCAGCACCTCGGACACTTACCAAGAGACCCAGTACTTC,CTSTSDTYQETQYF
-,TRBJ2-5,TRBV4-1,many,TGCGCCAGCAGCCAAGAAGGGGGGGGCAAACAAGAGACCCAGTACTTC,CASSQEGGGKQETQYF
TRBD2,TRBJ2-3,TRBV7-8,many,TGTGCCAGCAGCTCGGGACTAGCGGTTTCAGATACGCAGTATTTT,CASSSGLAVSDTQYF
TRBD1,TRBJ2-7,TRBV12-3/TRBV12-4,-,TGTGCCCGCAATCCCCGCTGGCCAGGACAGGGGGCTTCCTACGAGCAGTACTTC,CARNPRWPGQGASYEQYF
-,TRBJ1-6,TRBV4-2,-,TGTGCTAGCAGTCAAGAGGGCAGTAGTTCACTCCTCCACTTT,CASSQEGSSSLLHF
-,TRBJ2-2,TRBV11-2,once,TGTGCCAGCAGCTTGTCTCAGGGAAACACCGGGGAGCTGTTTTTT,CASSLSQGNTGELFF
-,TRBJ2-5,TRBV6-1,-,TGTGCCAGCCGTGACTCCGATGGTCAGACCCAGTACTTC,CASRDSDGQTQYF
-,TRBJ1-5,TRBV7-8,many,TGTGCCAGCAGCCAGGACAAGTTGGATCAGCCCCAGCATTTT,CASSQDKLDQPQHF
-,TRBJ2-1,TRBV4-3,many,TGCGCCAGCAGCCAAGAAGAACGGACGGAGCAGTTCTTC,CASSQEERTEQFF
-,TRBJ1-5,TRBV6-7,-,TGTGCCAGCAGGTCACCCGGAGACAGAGGCACAGATACGCAGCATTTT,CASRSPGDRGTDTQHF
TRBD1,TRBJ1-1,TRBV12-3/TRBV12-4,few,TGTGCCAGCAGTGGGACACAGGGGTGGGCTTTCTTT,CASSGTQGWAFF
-,TRBJ2-1,TRBV12-3/TRBV12-4,-,TGTGCCAGCAATTTAAGATCCGGGCCACTTACTCGCAATGAGCAGTTCTTC,CASNLRSGPLTRNEQFF
-,TRBJ1-1,TRBV29-1,-,TGCAGCGTCGTTCATGCAGCTGAAGCTTTCTTT,CSVVHAAEAFF
-,TRBJ1-5,TRBV4-2,many,TGTGCCAGCAGCCAAGATGGCGGGACACCCTATCAGCCCCAGCATTTT,CASSQDGGTPYQPQHF
TRBD1,TRBJ1-2,TRBV12-3/TRBV12-4,many,TGTGCCAGCAGTCTAGGACAGGACTATGGCTACACCTTC,CASSLGQDYGYTF
TRBD2,TRBJ2-3,TRBV29-1,many,TGCAGCGTTGAACTTGGGGGGGGCACAGATACGCAGTATTTT,CSVELGGGTDTQYF